These 2 T cell receptor beta chains were all obtained from the same sample, sequenced in a study of identical twins. TCRdb analysed the 5' RACE reads with MiXCR anew, one entry per CDR3 protein. The table records about 430,000 distinct CDR3 sequences, under 20% of them present only once. Sequenced input: naive T cells sorted from blood. The receptors shown here come from a man aged 45 to 65 in good health.

The chain links TRBV6-1 to TRBJ1-1; a weak D match, TRBD1 (6 bases). Germline CDR1 reads MNHNS; CDR2 reads SASEGT. The CDR3 runs to 14 residues. Between the trimmed V and J ends, which lost 3 bases and 0 bases, there was a span of 8 bases. The chain's CDR3 is CASSEKGVNTEAFF. DNA for the CDR3: TGTGCCAGCAGTGAGAAGGGGGTGAACACTGAAGCTTTCTTT.

This clonotype has more than one count but fewer than ten. A junction boundary mismatches the germline segment, possibly from a read error. The gene calls are TRBV20-1 and TRBJ2-5; 9 bases are shared with TRBD1. CDR1 is DFQATT and CDR2 is SNEGSKA in the germline V gene (reference sequence). The CDR3 loop spans 15 amino acids. The CDR3 reads CSARDRGRLQETQYF. CDR3 DNA: TGCAGTGCGAGAGACAGGGGGAGACTCCAAGAGACCCAGTACTTC.